This T cell receptor beta chain was sequenced during a study of cytomegalovirus exposure and HLA in healthy donors. Overall study results and limits: Published work reported that the classifier diagnosed cytomegalovirus status with high specificity and sensitivity. It was 160 or so TCR beta chains that were listed as cytomegalovirus-associated. CMV antigen specificity was confirmed in vitro for a few CMV-associated chains.

TCRdb's table, derived via immunoSEQ multiplex PCR, lists solely in-frame clones and lacks some. Altogether about 160,000 clones are present, roughly nine tenths being singletons, with the ten largest covering approximately 5%. Worth noting for this clone: The target antigen is unknown. The sample has other DNA sequences that encode this CDR3 too.

This CDR3 is built from 13 residues. Trimming cost V 5 bases and J 2 bases, with 10 bases left between them. Germline V lookup: CDR1 MNHEY, CDR2 SMNVEV (reference sequence). This chain connects TRBV27 to TRBJ2-7; no reliable D call. The clonotype comes from a woman aged 30 to 39 in good health and CMV-seronegative. The specimen was PBMCs. The chain's CDR3 is CASSVTGAYEQYF. CDR3 coding DNA: TGTGCCAGCAGTGTTACTGGGGCCTACGAGCAGTACTTC.